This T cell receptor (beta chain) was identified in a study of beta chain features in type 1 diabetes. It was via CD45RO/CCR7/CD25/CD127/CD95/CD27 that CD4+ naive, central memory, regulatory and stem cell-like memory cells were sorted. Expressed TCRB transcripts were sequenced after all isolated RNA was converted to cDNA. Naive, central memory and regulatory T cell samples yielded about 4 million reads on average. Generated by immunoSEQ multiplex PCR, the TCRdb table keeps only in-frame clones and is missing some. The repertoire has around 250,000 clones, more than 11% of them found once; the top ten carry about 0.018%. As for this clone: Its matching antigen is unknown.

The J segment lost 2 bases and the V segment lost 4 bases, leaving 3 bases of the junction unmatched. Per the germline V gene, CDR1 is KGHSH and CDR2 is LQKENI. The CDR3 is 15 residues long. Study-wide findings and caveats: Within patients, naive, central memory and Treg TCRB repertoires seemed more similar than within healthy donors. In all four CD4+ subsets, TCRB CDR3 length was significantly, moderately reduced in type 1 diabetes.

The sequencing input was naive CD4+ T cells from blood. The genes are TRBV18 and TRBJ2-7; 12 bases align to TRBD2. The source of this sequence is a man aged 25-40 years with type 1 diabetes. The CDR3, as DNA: TGTGCCAGCTCACGACTAGCGGGGGTTACCTACGAGCAGTACTTC. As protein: CASSRLAGVTYEQYF. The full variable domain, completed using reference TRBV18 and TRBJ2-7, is NAGVMQNPRHLVRRRGQEARLRCSPMKGHSHVYWYRQLPEEGLKFMVYLQKENIIDESGMPKERFSAEFPKEGPSILRIQQVVRGDSAAYFCASSRLAGVTYEQYFGPGTRLTVT.